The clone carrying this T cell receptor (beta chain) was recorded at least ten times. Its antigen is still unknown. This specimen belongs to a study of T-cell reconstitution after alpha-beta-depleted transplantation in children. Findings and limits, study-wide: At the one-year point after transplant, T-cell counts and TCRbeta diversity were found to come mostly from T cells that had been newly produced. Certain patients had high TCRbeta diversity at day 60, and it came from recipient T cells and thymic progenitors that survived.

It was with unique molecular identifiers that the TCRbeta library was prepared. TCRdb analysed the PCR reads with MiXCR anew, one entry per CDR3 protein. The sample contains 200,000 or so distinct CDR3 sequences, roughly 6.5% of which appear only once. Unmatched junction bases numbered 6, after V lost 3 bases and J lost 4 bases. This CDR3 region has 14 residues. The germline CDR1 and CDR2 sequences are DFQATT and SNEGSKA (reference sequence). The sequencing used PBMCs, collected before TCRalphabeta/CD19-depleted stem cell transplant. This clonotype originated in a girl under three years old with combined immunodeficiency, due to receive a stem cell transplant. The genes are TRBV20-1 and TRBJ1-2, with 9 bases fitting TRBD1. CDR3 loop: CSASYRGRAYGYTF. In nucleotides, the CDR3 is TGCAGTGCTAGCTACAGGGGGCGCGCCTATGGCTACACCTTC.